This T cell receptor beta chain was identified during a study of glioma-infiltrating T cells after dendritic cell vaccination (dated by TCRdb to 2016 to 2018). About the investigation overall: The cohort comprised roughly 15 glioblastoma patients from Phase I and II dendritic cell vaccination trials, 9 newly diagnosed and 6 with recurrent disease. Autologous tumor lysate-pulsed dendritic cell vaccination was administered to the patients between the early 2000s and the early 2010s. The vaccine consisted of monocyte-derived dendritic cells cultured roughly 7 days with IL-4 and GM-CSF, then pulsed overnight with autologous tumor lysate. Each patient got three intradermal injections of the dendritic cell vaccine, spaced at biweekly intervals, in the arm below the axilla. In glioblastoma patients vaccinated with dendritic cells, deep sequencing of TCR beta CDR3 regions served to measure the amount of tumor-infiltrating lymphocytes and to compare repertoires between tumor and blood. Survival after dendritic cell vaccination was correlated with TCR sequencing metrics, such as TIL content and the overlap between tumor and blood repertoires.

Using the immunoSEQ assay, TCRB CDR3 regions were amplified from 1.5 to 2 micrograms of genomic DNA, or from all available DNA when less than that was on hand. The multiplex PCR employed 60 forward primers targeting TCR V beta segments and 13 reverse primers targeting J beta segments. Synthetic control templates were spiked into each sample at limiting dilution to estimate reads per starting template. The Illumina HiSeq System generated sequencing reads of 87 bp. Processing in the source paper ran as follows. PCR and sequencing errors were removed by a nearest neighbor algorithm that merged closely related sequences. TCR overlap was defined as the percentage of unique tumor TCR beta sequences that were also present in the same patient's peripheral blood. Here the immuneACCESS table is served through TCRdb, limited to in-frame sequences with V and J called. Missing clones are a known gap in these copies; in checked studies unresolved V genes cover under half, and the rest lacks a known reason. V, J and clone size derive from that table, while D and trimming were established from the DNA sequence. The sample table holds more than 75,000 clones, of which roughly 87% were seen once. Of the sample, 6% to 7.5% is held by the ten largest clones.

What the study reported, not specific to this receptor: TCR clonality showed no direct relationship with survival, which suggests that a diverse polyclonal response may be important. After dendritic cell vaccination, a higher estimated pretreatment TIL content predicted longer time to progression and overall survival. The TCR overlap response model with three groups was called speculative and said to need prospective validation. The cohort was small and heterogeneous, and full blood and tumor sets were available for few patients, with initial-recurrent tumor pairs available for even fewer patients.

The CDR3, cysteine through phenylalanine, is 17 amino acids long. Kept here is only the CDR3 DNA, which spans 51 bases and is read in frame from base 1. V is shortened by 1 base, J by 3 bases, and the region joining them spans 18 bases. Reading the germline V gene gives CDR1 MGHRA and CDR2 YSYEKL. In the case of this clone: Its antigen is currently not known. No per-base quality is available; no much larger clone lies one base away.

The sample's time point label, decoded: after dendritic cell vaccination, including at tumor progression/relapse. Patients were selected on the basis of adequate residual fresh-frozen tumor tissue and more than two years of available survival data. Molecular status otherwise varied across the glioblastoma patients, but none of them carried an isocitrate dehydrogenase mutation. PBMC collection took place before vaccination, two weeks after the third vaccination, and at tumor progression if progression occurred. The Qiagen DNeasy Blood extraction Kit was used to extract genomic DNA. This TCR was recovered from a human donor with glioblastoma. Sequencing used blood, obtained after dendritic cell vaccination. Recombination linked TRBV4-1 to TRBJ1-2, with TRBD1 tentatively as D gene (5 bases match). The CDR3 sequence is CASSQAQSGGIYYGYTF. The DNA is TGCGCCAGCAGCCAAGCACAGAGCGGGGGGATCTACTATGGCTACACCTTC.